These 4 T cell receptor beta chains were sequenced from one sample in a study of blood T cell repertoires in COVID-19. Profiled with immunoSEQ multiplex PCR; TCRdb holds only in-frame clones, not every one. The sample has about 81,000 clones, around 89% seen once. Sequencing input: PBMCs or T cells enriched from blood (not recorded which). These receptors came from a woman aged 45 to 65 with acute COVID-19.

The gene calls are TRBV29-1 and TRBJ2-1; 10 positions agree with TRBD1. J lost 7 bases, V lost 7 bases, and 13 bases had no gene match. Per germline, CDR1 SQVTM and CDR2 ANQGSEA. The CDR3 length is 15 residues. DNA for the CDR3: TGCAGCGCCGATAAGGGGACAGGGGTAAAGAATGAGCAGTTCTTC. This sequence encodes CSADKGTGVKNEQFF.

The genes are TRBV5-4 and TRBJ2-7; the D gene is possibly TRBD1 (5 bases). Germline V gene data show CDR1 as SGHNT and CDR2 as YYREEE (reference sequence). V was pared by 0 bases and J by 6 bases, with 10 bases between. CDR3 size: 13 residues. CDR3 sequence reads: CASSLESGPEQYF. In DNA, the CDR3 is TGTGCCAGCAGCTTGGAGTCAGGGCCCGAGCAGTACTTC.

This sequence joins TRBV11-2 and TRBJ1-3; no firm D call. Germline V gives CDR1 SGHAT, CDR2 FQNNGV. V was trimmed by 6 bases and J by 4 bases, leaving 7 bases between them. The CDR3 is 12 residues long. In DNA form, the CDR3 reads TGTGCCAGCAGTCGTATGGGAAACACCATATATTTT. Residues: CASSRMGNTIYF.

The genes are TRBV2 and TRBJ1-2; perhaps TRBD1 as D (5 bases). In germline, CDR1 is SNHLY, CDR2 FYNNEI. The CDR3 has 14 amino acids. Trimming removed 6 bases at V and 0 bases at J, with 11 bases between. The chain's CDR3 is CASRGEEANYGYTF. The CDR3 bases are TGTGCCAGCAGGGGGGAGGAAGCTAACTATGGCTACACCTTC. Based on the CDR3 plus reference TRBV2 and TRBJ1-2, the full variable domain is EPEVTQTPSHQVTQMGQEVILRCVPISNHLYFYWYRQILGQKVEFLVSFYNNEISEKSEIFDDQFSVERPDGSNFTLKIRSTKLEDSAMYFCASRGEEANYGYTFGSGTRLTVV.